Listed here is a single T cell receptor beta chain. Its antigen remains unidentified. The sample is drawn from a study of T cell responses to AZD1222 COVID-19 vaccine. Study-wide results and limits: Sampling captured repertoires only after the peak T cell response. Increased Spike-specific TCR breadth and depth were observed after two AZD1222 doses. Targeting of unmutated variant regions was reportedly seen in nearly half of spike-specific TCRs. It should be noted that donors were predominantly white British and more often female, and clonal diversity was possibly underestimated.

The table came from immunoSEQ multiplex PCR; TCRdb's copy has only in-frame clones and leaves some out. Of roughly 130,000 clones in the sample, around 90% were seen once. Sample: peripheral blood, taken on day 0 of AZD1222 vaccination. The source of this sequence is an adult in good health.

The CDR3 here is CASSSPGLGETQYF. The CDR3 DNA is TGTGCCAGCAGTTCGCCGGGACTAGGAGAGACCCAGTACTTC. V is TRBV6-6 and J is TRBJ2-5; TRBD2 agrees at 8 bases. The ends lost 4 bases at V and 4 bases at J; junction bases unmatched: 5. The V gene's germline CDR1 is MNHNY and CDR2 SVGAGI (reference sequence). This CDR3 region has 14 residues.